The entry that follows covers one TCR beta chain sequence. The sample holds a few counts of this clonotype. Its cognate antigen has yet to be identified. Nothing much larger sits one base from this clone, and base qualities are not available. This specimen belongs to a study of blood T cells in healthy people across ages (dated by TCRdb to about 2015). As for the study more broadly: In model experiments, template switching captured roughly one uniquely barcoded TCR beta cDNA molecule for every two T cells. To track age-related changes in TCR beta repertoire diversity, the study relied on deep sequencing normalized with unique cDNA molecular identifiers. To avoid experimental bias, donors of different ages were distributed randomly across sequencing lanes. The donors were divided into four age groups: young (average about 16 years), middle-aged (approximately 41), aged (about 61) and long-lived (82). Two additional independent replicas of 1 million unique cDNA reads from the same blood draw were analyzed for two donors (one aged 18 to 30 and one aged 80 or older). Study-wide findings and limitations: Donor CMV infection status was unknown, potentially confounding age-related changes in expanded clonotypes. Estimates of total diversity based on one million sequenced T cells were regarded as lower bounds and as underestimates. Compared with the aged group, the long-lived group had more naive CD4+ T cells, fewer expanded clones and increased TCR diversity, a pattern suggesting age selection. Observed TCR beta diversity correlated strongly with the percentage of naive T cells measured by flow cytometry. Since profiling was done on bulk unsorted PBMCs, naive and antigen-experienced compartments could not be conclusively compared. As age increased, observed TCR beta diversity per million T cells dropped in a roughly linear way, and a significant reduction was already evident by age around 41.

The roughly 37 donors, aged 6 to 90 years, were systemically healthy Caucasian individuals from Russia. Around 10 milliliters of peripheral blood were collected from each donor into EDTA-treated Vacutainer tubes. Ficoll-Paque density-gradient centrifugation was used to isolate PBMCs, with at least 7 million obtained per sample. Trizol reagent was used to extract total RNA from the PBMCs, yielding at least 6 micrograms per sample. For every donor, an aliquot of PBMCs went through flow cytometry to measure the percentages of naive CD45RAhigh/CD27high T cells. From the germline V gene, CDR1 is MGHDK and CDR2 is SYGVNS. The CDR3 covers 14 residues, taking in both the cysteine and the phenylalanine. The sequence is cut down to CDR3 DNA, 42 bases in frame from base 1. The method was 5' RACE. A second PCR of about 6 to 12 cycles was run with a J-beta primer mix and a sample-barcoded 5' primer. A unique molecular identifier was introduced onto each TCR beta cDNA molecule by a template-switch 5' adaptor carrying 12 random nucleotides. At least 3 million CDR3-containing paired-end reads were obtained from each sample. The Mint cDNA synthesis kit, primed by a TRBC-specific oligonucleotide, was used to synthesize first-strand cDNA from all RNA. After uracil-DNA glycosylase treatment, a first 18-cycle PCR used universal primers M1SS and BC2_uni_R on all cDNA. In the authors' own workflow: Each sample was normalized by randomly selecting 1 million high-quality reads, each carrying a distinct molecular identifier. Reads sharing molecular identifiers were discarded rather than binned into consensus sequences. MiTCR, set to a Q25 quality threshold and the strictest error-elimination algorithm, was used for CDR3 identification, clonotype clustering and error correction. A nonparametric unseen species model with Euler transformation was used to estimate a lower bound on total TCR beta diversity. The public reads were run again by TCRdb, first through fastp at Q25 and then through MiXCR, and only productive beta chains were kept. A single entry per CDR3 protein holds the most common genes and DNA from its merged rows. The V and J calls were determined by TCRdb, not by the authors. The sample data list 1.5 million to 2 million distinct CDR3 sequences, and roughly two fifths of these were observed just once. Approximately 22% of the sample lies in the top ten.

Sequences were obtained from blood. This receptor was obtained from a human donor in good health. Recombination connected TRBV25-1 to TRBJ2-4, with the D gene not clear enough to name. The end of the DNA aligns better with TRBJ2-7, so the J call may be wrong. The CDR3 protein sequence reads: CASSDPGRAFEQYF. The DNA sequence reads TGTGCCAGCAGTGACCCAGGCAGAGCCTTCGAGCAGTACTTC.